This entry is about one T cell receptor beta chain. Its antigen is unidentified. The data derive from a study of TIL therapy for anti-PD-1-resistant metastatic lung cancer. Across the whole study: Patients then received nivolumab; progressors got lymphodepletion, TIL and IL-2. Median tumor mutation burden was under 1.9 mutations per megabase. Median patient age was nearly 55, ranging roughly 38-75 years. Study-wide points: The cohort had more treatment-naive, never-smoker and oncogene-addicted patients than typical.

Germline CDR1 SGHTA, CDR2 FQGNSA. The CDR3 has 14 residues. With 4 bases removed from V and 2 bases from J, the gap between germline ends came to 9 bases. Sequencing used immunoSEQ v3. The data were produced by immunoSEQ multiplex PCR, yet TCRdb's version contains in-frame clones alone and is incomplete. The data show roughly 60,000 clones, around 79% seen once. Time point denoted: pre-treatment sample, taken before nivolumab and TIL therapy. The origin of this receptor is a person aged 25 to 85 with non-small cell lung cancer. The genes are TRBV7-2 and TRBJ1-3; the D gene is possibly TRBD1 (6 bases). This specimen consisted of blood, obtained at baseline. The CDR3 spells CASSSNRAGNTIYF. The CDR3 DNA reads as TGTGCCAGCAGCTCCAACAGGGCTGGAAACACCATATATTTT. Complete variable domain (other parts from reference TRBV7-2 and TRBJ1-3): GAGVSQSPSNKVTEKGKDVELRCDPISGHTALYWYRQSLGQGLEFLIYFQGNSAPDKSGLPSDRFSAERTGGSVSTLTIQRTQQEDSAVYLCASSSNRAGNTIYFGEGSWLTVV.